The rows below give T cell receptor beta chains drawn from one sample of a study of T cell changes during pregnancy in multiple sclerosis. Repertoires were generated with immunoSEQ multiplex PCR, while TCRdb's copy carries only in-frame clones and drops some. Of tens of thousands of clones in the sample, roughly 92% were seen once. Sequenced input: peripheral blood. The receptors originated from a female donor with multiple sclerosis, enrolled in a pregnancy study. Both conserved end residues are part of each CDR3. The D gene is left open where the match is weak. For some rows the clone size is stated as once, few or many, or as a class when expanded; others skip it.

CDR3 protein	CDR3 DNA	clone size	D gene	J gene	V gene
CASSWGGLPMNTEAFF	TGTGCCAGCAGCTGGGGGGGCTTACCTATGAACACTGAGGCTTTCTTT	NA	NA	TRBJ1-1	TRBV5-4
CASSLAGSSYEQYF	TGTGCCAGCAGCTTGGCTGGGAGCTCCTACGAGCAGTACTTC	NA	NA	TRBJ2-7	TRBV5-8
CASSLQGSLAYEQYF	TGTGCCAGCAGTCTACAGGGGTCTCTAGCCTACGAGCAGTACTTC	NA	TRBD1	TRBJ2-7	TRBV28
CASSLGYTPRQGIGEF	TGTGCCAGCAGCCTGGGCTATACCCCGCGACAGGGTATTGGGGAGTTT	once	TRBD1	TRBJ2-3	TRBV5-4
CASSLTEGTTEAFF	TGTGCCAGCAGCCTGACGGAAGGGACGACTGAAGCTTTCTTT	NA	NA	TRBJ1-1	TRBV7-9
CAWTKRWSSNQPQHF	TGTGCCTGGACAAAAAGGTGGTCGAGCAATCAGCCCCAGCATTTT	NA	NA	TRBJ1-5	TRBV30
CASRTSGSSTDTQYF	TGCGCCAGCAGAACTAGCGGGTCTAGCACAGATACGCAGTATTTT	NA	TRBD2	TRBJ2-3	TRBV5-1
CASSLALTGLLFF	TGTGCCAGCAGCTTAGCGCTGACAGGGCTCCTGTTCTTC	once	TRBD1	TRBJ2-1	TRBV7-2
CASGGGKNTEAFF	TGTGCCAGCGGAGGGGGAAAGAACACTGAAGCTTTCTTT	NA	NA	TRBJ1-1	TRBV18
CASSIDRGPNTEAFF	TGTGCCAGCAGCATAGACAGGGGGCCTAACACTGAAGCTTTCTTT	NA	TRBD1	TRBJ1-1	TRBV9
CASSQSGTPLVTGELFF	TGCGCCAGCAGCCAATCCGGGACACCTCTCGTCACCGGGGAGCTGTTTTTT	NA	NA	TRBJ2-2	TRBV4-1
CASSLALSGANVLTF	TGTGCCAGCAGTTTAGCTCTTTCGGGGGCCAACGTCCTGACTTTC	few	NA	TRBJ2-6	TRBV27
CASSFYRGINYGYTF	TGTGCCAGCAGCTTTTACAGGGGCATAAACTATGGCTACACCTTC	NA	TRBD1	TRBJ1-2	TRBV7-6
CASSQDSRVFTGANVLTF	TGCGCCAGCAGCCAAGATAGCAGGGTCTTTACTGGGGCCAACGTCCTGACTTTC	NA	NA	TRBJ2-6	TRBV4-3
CASSLSSNEQFF	TGTGCCAGCTCACTTTCTTCCAATGAGCAGTTCTTC	NA	NA	TRBJ2-1	TRBV18
CAISEYGDYTF	TGTGCCATCAGTGAGTACGGGGACTACACCTTC	NA	NA	TRBJ1-2	TRBV10-3
CASRGLLNREGNTIYF	TGTGCCAGCAGAGGGTTGTTGAACAGGGAAGGAAACACCATATATTTT	NA	NA	TRBJ1-3	TRBV2
CASSSPPSANEQFF	TGTGCCAGCAGCTCACCCCCTAGCGCGAATGAGCAGTTCTTC	NA	NA	TRBJ2-1	TRBV11-2
CASSLVDNEQFF	TGTGCCAGCAGCTTAGTTGATAATGAGCAGTTCTTC	NA	NA	TRBJ2-1	TRBV7-9
CATKEGVEDTEAFF	TGTGCCACCAAGGAAGGGGTTGAAGACACTGAAGCTTTCTTT	NA	NA	TRBJ1-1	TRBV5-8
CASSFSLQPQHF	TGTGCCAGCAGTTTCTCCCTACAGCCCCAGCATTTT	NA	NA	TRBJ1-5	TRBV28
CASSSSGLPYEQYF	TGTGCCAGCAGCTCCTCGGGACTCCCCTACGAGCAGTACTTC	once	NA	TRBJ2-7	TRBV11-3
CASSTGLLDTQYF	TGCGCCAGCAGCACCGGGCTCTTGGATACGCAGTATTTT	NA	NA	TRBJ2-3	TRBV5-1
CASSVGTGYYGYTF	TGCGCCAGCAGCGTCGGGACAGGGTACTATGGCTACACCTTC	NA	TRBD1	TRBJ1-2	TRBV5-1
CASSFGPPQETQYF	TGTGCCAGCAGCTTTGGACCCCCTCAAGAGACCCAGTACTTC	NA	NA	TRBJ2-5	TRBV7-2
CASSFISRDRSGNTIYF	TGTGCCAGCAGTTTTATTAGCCGGGACAGGTCAGGAAACACCATATATTTT	NA	TRBD1	TRBJ1-3	TRBV28
CASSVLGSTFF	TGTGCCAGCAGTGTATTGGGGAGTACGTTCTTC	NA	NA	TRBJ2-1	TRBV25-1
CASSTTSKDRAAGYTF	TGTGCCAGCTCAACGACCTCAAAGGACAGGGCGGCTGGCTACACCTTC	NA	TRBD1	TRBJ1-2	TRBV18
CASSQGVGDSYEQYF	TGTGCCAGCAGCCAAGGGGTAGGGGACTCCTACGAGCAGTACTTC	NA	NA	TRBJ2-7	TRBV4-2
CASSSWTEGIEKLFF	TGTGCCAGCAGCTCGTGGACAGAGGGGATCGAAAAACTGTTTTTT	NA	NA	TRBJ1-4	TRBV5-6
CASSASGNTQYF	TGCGCCAGCAGCGCCTCGGGGAATACGCAGTATTTT	once	NA	TRBJ2-3	TRBV10-1
CASSPVRLAPLGDTQYF	TGTGCCAGCAGCCCCGTCCGACTAGCGCCGTTGGGAGATACGCAGTATTTT	NA	TRBD2	TRBJ2-3	TRBV14
CASSPSSENTGELFF	TGCGCCAGCAGCCCCTCTAGCGAGAACACCGGGGAGCTGTTTTTT	NA	NA	TRBJ2-2	TRBV5-1
CASRKGGPFSYEQYF	TGCGCCAGCAGGAAGGGAGGGCCGTTCTCCTACGAGCAGTACTTC	NA	TRBD2	TRBJ2-7	TRBV4-1
CASRGQGIETQYF	TGTGCCAGCAGGGGACAGGGAATAGAGACCCAGTACTTC	NA	TRBD1	TRBJ2-5	TRBV27
CASSLEGQDTDTQYF	TGTGCCAGCAGCTTAGAGGGACAGGACACAGATACGCAGTATTTT	NA	TRBD1	TRBJ2-3	TRBV11-2
CASSPGPGLAGGYEQFF	TGTGCCAGCAGCCCCGGCCCGGGACTAGCGGGAGGCTATGAGCAGTTCTTC	once	TRBD2	TRBJ2-1	TRBV11-3
CARKVGEGYTF	TGTGCCAGAAAAGTGGGGGAGGGCTACACCTTC	NA	NA	TRBJ1-2	TRBV2
CASSFQALYTEAFF	TGTGCCAGCAGCTTCCAGGCGTTGTACACTGAAGCTTTCTTT	few	NA	TRBJ1-1	TRBV5-6
CASSQPLRASGTDTQYF	TGTGCCAGCAGCCAACCCCTCCGGGCTAGCGGCACAGATACGCAGTATTTT	NA	NA	TRBJ2-3	TRBV4-2
CASSFVAVNTGELFF	TGTGCCAGCAGCTTTGTAGCGGTGAACACCGGGGAGCTGTTTTTT	NA	NA	TRBJ2-2	TRBV5-4
CASSLALGNYNEQFF	TGTGCCAGCAGCTTAGCGCTGGGTAACTACAATGAGCAGTTCTTC	NA	NA	TRBJ2-1	TRBV7-2